This TCR beta chain comes out of a study of shared T cell receptors in the human thymus. Using immunoSEQ multiplex PCR, the repertoire was profiled, and TCRdb retains in-frame clones only, with some absent. The sample lists about 610,000 clones; over 75% were seen once. This CDR3 comprises 18 residues. V was pared by 6 bases and J by 3 bases, with 17 bases of the junction left unmatched. CDR1 LNHNV and CDR2 YYDKDF come from the germline V gene (reference sequence). The sample was also linked to a second study, of human thymus T cells.

The chain combines TRBV15 with TRBJ1-2; 9 bases are a match to TRBD1. The clonotype comes from a boy under two years old with a congenital heart defect. The specimen sequenced was thymocytes. As DNA, the CDR3 is TGTGCCACCAGAGGCGGGGTGGCCGGGACAGGGAATCACTATGGCTACACCTTC. Translating gives CATRGGVAGTGNHYGYTF.